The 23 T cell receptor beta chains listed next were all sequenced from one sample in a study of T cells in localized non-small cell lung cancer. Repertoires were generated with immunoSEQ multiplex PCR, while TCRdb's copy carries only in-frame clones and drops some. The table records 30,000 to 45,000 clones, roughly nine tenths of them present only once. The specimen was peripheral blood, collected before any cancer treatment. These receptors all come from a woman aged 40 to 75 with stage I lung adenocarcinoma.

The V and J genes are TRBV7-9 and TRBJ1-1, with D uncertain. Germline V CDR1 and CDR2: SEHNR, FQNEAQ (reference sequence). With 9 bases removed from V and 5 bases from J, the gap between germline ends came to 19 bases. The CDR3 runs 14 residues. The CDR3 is CASNDGLRVTEAFF. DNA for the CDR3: TGTGCCAGTAATGACGGCCTCCGGGTTACTGAAGCTTTCTTT.

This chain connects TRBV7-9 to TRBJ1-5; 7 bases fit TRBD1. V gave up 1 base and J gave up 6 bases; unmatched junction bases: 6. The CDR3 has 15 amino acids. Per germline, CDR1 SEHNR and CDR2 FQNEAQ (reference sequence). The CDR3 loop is CASSLVGGEGQPQHF. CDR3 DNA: TGTGCCAGCAGCTTAGTAGGGGGCGAGGGTCAGCCCCAGCATTTT.

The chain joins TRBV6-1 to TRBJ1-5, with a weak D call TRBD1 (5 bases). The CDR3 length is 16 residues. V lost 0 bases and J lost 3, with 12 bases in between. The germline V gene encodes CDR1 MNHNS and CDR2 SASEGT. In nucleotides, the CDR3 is TGTGCCAGCAGTGAAGCGCGGGGCACGTCCAATCAGCCCCAGCATTTT. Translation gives CASSEARGTSNQPQHF.

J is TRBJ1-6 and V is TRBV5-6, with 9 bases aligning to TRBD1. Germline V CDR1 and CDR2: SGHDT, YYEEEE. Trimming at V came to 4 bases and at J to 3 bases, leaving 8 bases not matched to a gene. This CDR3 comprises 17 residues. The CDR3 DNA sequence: TGTGCCAGCAGCAGCCGGACAGGGGAGGGCTATAATTCACCCCTCCACTTT. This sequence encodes CASSSRTGEGYNSPLHF.

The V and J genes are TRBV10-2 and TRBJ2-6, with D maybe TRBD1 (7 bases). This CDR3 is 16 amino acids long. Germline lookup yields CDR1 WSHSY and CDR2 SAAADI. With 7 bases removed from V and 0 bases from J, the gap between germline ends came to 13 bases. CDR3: CASTRGQLSGANVLTF. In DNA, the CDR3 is TGCGCCAGCACGCGGGGACAGCTCTCTGGGGCCAACGTCCTGACTTTC.

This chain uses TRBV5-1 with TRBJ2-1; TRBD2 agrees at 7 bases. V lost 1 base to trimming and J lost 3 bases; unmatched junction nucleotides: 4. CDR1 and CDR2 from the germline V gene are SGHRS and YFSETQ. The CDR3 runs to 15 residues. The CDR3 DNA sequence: TGCGCCAGCAGCTTGAGCGGGGCAAGCTACAATGAGCAGTTCTTC. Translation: CASSLSGASYNEQFF.

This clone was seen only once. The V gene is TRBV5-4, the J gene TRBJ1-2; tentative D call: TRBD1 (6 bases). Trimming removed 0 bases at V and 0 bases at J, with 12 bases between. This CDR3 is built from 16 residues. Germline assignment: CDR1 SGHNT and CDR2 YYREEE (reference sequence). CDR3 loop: CASSLGGQGTNYGYTF. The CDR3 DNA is TGTGCCAGCAGCTTGGGGGGGCAGGGGACTAACTATGGCTACACCTTC.

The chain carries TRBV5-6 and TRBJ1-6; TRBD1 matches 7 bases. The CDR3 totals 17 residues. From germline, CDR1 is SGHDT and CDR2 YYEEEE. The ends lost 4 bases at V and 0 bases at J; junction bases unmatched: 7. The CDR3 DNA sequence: TGTGCCAGCAGCCACAGGGACAGAAGCTCCTATAATTCACCCCTCCACTTT. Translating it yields CASSHRDRSSYNSPLHF.

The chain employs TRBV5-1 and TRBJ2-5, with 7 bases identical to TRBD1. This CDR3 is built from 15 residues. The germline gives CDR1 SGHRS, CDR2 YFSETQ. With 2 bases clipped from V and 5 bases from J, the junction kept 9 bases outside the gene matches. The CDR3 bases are TGCGCCAGCAGCTTTCGGCCAGGGGGTGTTGAGACCCAGTACTTC. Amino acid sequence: CASSFRPGGVETQYF.

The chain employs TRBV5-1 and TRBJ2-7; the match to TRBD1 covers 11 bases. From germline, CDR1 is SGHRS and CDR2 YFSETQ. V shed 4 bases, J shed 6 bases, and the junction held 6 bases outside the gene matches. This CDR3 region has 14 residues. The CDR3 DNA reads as TGCGCCAGCAGCGCGCCGGGACAGGGGGTCGAGCAGTACTTC. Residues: CASSAPGQGVEQYF.

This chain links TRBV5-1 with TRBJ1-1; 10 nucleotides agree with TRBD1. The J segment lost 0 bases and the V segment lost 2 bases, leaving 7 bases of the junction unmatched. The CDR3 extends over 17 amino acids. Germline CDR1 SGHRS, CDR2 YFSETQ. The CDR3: CASSFRQGAGMNTEAFF. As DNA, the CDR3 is TGCGCCAGCAGCTTTAGACAGGGGGCAGGGATGAACACTGAAGCTTTCTTT. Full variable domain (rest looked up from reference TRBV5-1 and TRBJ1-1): KAGVTQTPRYLIKTRGQQVTLSCSPISGHRSVSWYQQTPGQGLQFLFEYFSETQRNKGNFPGRFSGRQFSNSRSEMNVSTLELGDSALYLCASSFRQGAGMNTEAFFGQGTRLTVV.

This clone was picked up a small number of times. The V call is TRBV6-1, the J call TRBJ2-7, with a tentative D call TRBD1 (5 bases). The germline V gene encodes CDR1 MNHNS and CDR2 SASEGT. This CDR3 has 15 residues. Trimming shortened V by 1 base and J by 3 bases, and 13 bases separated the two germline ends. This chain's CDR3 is CASSEGTGAFYEQYF. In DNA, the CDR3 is TGTGCCAGCAGTGAAGGTACAGGAGCCTTCTACGAGCAGTACTTC.

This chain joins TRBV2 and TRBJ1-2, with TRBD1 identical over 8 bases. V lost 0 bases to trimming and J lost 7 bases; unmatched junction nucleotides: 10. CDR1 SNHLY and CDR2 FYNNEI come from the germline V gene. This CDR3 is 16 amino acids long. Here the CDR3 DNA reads TGTGCCAGCAGTGAAGCGAAGACCAGGGGGCGCCGTGGCTACACCTTC. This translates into CASSEAKTRGRRGYTF.

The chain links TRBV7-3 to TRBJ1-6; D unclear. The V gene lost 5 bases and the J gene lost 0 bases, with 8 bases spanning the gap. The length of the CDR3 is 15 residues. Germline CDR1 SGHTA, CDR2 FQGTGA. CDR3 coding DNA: TGTGCCAGCAGCCGAACCAACTCCTATAATTCACCCCTCCACTTT. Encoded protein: CASSRTNSYNSPLHF.

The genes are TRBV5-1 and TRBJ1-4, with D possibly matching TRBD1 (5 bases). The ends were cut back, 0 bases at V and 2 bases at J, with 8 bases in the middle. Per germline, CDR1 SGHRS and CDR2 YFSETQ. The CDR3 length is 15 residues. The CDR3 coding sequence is TGCGCCAGCAGCTTGGCTGACAGCACTAATGAAAAACTGTTTTTT. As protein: CASSLADSTNEKLFF.

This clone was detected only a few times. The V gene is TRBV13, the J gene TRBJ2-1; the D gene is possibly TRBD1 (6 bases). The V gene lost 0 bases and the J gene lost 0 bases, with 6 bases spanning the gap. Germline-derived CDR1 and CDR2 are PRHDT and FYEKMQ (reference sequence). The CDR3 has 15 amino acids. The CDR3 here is CASSLGRGSYNEQFF. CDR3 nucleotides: TGTGCCAGCAGCTTAGGCAGGGGCTCCTACAATGAGCAGTTCTTC.

CDR3 amino acids: CASSLQRTSGDTQYF. CDR3 nucleotides: TGTGCCAGCAGCTTACAACGGACTAGCGGGGATACGCAGTATTTT. This rearrangement joins TRBV7-2 to TRBJ2-3, with TRBD2 matching 11 bases. Germline CDR1 and CDR2: SGHTA and FQGNSA. CDR3 size: 15 residues. Trimming cost V 2 bases and J 6 bases; bases outside gene matches: 4.

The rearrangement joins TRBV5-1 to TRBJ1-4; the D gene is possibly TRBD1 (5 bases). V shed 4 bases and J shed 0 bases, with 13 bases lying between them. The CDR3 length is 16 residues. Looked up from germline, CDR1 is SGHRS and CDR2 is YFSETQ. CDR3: CASSTRATATNEKLFF. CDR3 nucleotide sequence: TGCGCCAGCAGCACCAGGGCGACAGCAACTAATGAAAAACTGTTTTTT.

The CDR3 sequence is CASSISGRGSNQPQHF. The CDR3 nucleotides read TGTGCCAGCAGTATTTCGGGCAGAGGGAGCAATCAGCCCCAGCATTTT. The genes are TRBV28 and TRBJ1-5; D ambiguous. The CDR3 is 16 amino acids. With 5 bases removed from V and 1 base from J, the gap between germline ends came to 15 bases. Germline lookup yields CDR1 MDHEN and CDR2 SYDVKM.

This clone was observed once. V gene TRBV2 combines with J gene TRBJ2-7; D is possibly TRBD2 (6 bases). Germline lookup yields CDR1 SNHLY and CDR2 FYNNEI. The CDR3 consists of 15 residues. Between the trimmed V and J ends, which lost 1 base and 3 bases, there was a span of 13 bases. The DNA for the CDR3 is TGTGCCAGCAGTGAAGGGGAGGCCTCCCTCTACGAGCAGTACTTC. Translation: CASSEGEASLYEQYF.

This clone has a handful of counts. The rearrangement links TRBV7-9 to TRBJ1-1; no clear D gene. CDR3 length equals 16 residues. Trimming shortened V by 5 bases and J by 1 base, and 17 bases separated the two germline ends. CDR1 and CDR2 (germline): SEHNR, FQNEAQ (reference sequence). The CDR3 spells CASSQIGSRTNTEAFF. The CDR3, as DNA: TGTGCCAGCAGCCAGATAGGGTCCAGGACGAACACTGAAGCTTTCTTT.

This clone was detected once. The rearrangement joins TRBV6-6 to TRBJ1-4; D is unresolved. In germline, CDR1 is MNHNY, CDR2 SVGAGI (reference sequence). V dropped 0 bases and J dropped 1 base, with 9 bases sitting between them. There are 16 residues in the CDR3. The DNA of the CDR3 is TGTGCCAGCAGTTACTCGAGGCCAGGAACTAATGAAAAACTGTTTTTT. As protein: CASSYSRPGTNEKLFF.

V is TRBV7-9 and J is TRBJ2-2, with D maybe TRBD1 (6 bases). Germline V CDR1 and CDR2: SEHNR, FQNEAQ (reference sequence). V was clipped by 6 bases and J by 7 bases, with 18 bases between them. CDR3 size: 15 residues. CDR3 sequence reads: CASRLDRRHDGELFF. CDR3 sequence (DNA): TGTGCCAGCAGACTCGACAGGCGACACGACGGGGAGCTGTTTTTT.